This entry concerns a single TCR beta chain. Its antigen is currently not known. No clone much larger than this one lies a single base away; base qualities are absent. Each collaborating institution followed its own protocols to collect whole blood in K2EDTA tubes. For TCRbeta analysis, collaborators shipped samples as frozen whole blood, isolated PBMCs, or DNA extracted from either of those sample types. These data belong to a study of blood T cell repertoires in COVID-19 (dated by TCRdb to 2018 to 2021). At the level of the whole study: Samples from collaborators originated in the United States, Italy and Spain and spanned both the acute and convalescent phases of COVID-19. The prospective study material was composed of cDNA or gDNA derived from T cells, B-cell-depleted T cells, or PBMCs. Deeply sampled blood TCRbeta repertoires from subjects exposed to, actively infected with, or recovered from COVID-19 were included in the dataset. A freely available public database, intended as a resource for researchers studying the immune response to SARS-CoV-2, is where the repertoires were released. Samples came from the ongoing ImmuneRACE study (first 160 participants) plus 1,254 subjects from 6 global collaborators. Sample metadata almost always included a de-identified subject ID, COVID-19 status, age in years and sex. Where available, HLA class I and class II types were obtained from metadata supplied by the sample provider rather than from assay-based typing.

Inclusive of the bounding cysteine and phenylalanine, the CDR3 is 16 residues long. Only the CDR3 DNA is retained, 48 bases long and in frame from the first base. The immunoSEQ Assay, a bias-controlled multiplex PCR, was used to amplify TCRbeta CDR3 regions from genomic DNA. Under the source paper's analysis protocol: Nucleated cell counts per sample were estimated from amplification of reference gene primers within the assay. Sequence reads were collapsed and filtered to measure the absolute abundance of every unique TCRbeta CDR3 rearrangement. For each sample, productive Simpson clonality was calculated by taking the square root of Simpson's diversity index across productive rearrangements. Here the immuneACCESS table is served through TCRdb, limited to in-frame sequences with V and J called. Missing clones are a known gap in these copies; in checked studies unresolved V genes cover under half, and the rest lacks a known reason. Clonal size and the V and J genes are those of that table, whereas D and trimming came from the DNA. Here the sample has fewer than 150,000 clones; 80% to 90% occur a single time. More than 25% of the sample is in the top ten clones.

Beyond this particular receptor, the publication reports: The quantity of clinical and demographic metadata differed by source and by participant and was supplied without curation.

Specimen: peripheral blood. The chain is assembled from TRBV21-1 and TRBJ2-2; no check of the table's D call, TRBD2, against the DNA was made. TRBV21-1 is a pseudogene locus. The TCR comes from an older woman with acute or convalescent COVID-19. In nucleotide form, the sequence is TGTGCCAGCAGCAAAGGCCGCGCTGGAGGGGCCGGGGAGCTGTTTTTT. Translated, this gives CASSKGRAGGAGELFF.